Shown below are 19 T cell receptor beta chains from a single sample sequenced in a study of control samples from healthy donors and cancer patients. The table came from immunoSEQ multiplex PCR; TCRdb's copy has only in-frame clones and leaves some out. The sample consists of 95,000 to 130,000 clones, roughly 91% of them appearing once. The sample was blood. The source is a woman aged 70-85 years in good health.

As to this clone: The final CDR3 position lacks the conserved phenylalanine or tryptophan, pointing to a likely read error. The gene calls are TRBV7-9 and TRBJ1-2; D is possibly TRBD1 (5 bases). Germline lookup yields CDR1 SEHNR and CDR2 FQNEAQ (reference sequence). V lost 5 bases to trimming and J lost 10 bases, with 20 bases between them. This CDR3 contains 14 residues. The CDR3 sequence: CASSRDPGQGAYTV. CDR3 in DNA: TGTGCCAGCAGCCGAGACCCGGGCCAGGGAGCCTACACCGTC.

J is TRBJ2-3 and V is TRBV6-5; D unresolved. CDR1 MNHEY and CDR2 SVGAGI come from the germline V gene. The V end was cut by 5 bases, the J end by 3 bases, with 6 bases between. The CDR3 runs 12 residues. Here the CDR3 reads CASSTRTDTQYF. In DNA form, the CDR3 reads TGTGCCAGCAGTACCCGTACAGATACGCAGTATTTT.

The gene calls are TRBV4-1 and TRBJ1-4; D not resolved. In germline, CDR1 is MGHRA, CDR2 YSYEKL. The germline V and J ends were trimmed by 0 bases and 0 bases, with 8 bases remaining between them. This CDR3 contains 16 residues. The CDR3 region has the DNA TGCGCCAGCAGCCAAGATAGTAGACCAACTAATGAAAAACTGTTTTTT. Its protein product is CASSQDSRPTNEKLFF.

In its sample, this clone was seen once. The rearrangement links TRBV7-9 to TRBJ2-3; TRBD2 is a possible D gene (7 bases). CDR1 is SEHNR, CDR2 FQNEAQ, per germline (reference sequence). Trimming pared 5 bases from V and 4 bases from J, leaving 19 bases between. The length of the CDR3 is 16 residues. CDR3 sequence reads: CASSPGRGPSADTQYF. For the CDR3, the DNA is TGTGCCAGCAGCCCAGGGCGGGGGCCTTCGGCAGATACGCAGTATTTT.

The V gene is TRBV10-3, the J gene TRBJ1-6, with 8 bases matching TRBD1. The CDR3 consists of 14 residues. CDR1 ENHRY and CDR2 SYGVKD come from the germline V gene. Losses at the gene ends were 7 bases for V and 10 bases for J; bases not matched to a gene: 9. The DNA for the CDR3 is TGTGCCATCAATACAGACAGGGGAAAATCACCCCTCCACTTT. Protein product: CAINTDRGKSPLHF.

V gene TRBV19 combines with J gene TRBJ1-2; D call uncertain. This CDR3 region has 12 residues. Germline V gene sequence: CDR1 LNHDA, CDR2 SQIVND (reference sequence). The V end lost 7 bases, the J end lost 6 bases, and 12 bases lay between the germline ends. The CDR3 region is CASTNSRHGYTF. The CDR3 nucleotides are TGTGCCAGTACCAACAGCAGGCATGGCTACACCTTC. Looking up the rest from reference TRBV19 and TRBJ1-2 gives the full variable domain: DGGITQSPKYLFRKEGQNVTLSCEQNLNHDAMYWYRQDPGQGLRLIYYSQIVNDFQKGDIAEGYSVSREKKESFPLTVTSAQKNPTAFYLCASTNSRHGYTFGSGTRLTVV.

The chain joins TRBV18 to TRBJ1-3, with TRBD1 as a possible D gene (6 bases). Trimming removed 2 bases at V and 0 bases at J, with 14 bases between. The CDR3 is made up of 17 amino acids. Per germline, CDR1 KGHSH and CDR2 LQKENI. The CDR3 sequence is CASSPSGQLASGNTIYF. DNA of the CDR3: TGTGCCAGCTCACCATCGGGACAACTCGCCTCTGGAAACACCATATATTTT. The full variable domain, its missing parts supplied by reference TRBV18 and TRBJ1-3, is NAGVMQNPRHLVRRRGQEARLRCSPMKGHSHVYWYRQLPEEGLKFMVYLQKENIIDESGMPKERFSAEFPKEGPSILRIQQVVRGDSAAYFCASSPSGQLASGNTIYFGEGSWLTVV.

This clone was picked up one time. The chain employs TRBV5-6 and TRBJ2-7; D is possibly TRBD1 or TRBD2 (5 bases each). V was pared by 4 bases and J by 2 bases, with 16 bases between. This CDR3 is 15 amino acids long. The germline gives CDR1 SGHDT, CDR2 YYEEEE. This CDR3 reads CASSPLTGATYEQYF. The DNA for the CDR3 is TGTGCCAGCAGCCCACTAACCGGGGCCACCTACGAGCAGTACTTC.

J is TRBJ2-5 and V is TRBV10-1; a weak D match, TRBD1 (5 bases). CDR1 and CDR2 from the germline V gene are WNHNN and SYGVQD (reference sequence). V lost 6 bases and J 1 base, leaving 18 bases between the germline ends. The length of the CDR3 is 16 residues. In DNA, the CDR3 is TGCGCCAGCAGAGGAAACAGGATGGGGATCCAAGAGACCCAGTACTTC. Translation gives CASRGNRMGIQETQYF.

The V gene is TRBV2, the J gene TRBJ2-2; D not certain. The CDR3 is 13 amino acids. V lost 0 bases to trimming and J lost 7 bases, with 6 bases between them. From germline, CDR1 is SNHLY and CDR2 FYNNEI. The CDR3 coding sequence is TGTGCCAGCAGTGAAGCGCTGGGCGGGGAGCTGTTTTTT. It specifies CASSEALGGELFF.

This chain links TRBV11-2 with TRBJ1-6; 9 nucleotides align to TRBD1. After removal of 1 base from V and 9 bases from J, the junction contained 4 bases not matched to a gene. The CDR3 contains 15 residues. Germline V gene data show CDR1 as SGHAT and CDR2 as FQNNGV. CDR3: CASSLVGTGPSPLHF. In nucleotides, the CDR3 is TGTGCCAGCAGCTTAGTGGGGACAGGGCCTTCACCCCTCCACTTT.

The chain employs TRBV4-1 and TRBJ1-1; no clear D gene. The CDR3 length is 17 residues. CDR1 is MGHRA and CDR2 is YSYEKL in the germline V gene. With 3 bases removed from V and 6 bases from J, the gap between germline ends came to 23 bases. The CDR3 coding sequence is TGCGCCAGCAGCCATTCCTACTTGTCCGTTGGTGACCCTGAAGCTTTCTTT. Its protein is CASSHSYLSVGDPEAFF.

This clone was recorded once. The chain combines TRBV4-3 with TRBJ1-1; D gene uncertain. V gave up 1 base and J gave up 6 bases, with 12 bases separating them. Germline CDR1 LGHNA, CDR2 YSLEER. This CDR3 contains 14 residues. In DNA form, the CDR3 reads TGCGCCAGCAGCCAAGGTGGAACGGCATCTGAAGCTTTCTTT. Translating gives CASSQGGTASEAFF.

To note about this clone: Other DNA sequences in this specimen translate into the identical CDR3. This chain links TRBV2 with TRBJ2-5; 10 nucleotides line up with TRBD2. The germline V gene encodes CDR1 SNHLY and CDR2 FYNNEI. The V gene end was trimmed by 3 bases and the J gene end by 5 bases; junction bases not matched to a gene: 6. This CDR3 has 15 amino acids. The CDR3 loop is CASSEQRGGVETQYF. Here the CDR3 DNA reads TGTGCCAGCAGTGAGCAGCGGGGGGGGGTGGAGACCCAGTACTTC. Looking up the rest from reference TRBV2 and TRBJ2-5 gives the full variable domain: EPEVTQTPSHQVTQMGQEVILRCVPISNHLYFYWYRQILGQKVEFLVSFYNNEISEKSEIFDDQFSVERPDGSNFTLKIRSTKLEDSAMYFCASSEQRGGVETQYFGPGTRLLVL.

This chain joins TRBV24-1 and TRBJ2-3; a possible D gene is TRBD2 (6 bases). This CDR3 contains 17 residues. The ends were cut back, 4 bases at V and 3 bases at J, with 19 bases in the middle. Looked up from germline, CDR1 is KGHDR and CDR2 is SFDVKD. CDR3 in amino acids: CATSDAGGSLSTDTQYF. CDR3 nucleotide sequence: TGTGCCACCAGTGACGCAGGAGGGAGCTTGTCGACAGATACGCAGTATTTT.

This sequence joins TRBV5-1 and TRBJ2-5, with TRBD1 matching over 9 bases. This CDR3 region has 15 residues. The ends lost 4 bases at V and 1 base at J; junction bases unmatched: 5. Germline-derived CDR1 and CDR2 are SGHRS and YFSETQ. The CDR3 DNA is TGCGCCAGCAGCATAGGGACAGGGTCCCAAGAGACCCAGTACTTC. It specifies CASSIGTGSQETQYF.

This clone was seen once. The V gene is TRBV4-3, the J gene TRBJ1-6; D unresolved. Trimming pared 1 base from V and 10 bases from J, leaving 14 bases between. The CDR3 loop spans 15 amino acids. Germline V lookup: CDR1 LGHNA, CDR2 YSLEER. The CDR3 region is CASSQATTRQSPLHF. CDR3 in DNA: TGCGCCAGCAGCCAAGCGACAACAAGGCAATCACCCCTCCACTTT.

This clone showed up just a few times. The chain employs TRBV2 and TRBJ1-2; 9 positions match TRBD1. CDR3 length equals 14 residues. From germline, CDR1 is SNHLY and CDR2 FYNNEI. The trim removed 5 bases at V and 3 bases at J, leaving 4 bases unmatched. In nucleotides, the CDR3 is TGTGCCAGCAGTAAGACAGGGGGGGACTATGGCTACACCTTC. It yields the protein CASSKTGGDYGYTF.

The chain's CDR3 is CASSSDSYNEQFF. The CDR3 bases are TGTGCCAGCAGCTCGGACAGCTACAATGAGCAGTTCTTC. The chain joins TRBV13 to TRBJ2-1, with TRBD1 as a possible D gene (6 bases). CDR1 is PRHDT, CDR2 FYEKMQ, per germline (reference sequence). The germline V and J ends were trimmed by 4 bases and 3 bases, with 7 bases remaining between them. The CDR3 has 13 amino acids.